This T cell receptor (beta chain) was found in a study of T cells in localized non-small cell lung cancer (dated by TCRdb to 2019 to 2021). About the investigation overall: The study analyzed T cell repertoires of hundreds of early-stage NSCLC patients, comparing tumors and uninvolved tumor-adjacent lungs. The cohort was made up of approximately 250 treatment-naive NSCLC patients whose localized lung tumors had been resected. A mean age of around 69 years was recorded for the NSCLC patients, of whom 129 were male and about 100 were female.

CDR3 length: 16 amino acids, cysteine to phenylalanine. The only DNA kept is the CDR3, 48 bases in frame from the first base. CDR1 and CDR2 were assigned from the germline V gene (reference sequence) as SEHNR and FQNEAQ. V is reduced by 1 base and J by 0 bases, leaving a spacing of 10 bases between them. TCR beta CDR3 regions were sequenced from DNA using the immunoSEQ Assay. In the authors' own workflow: T cell density was computed as TCR beta template counts normalized to usable DNA estimated by amplifying housekeeping genes. Richness was estimated with the preseqR package, extrapolating to 400,000 templates for PBMC samples and 120,000 templates for tissue samples. Clonality was calculated as one minus Pielou's evenness. To identify tissue-enriched TCRs, differential abundance testing was run on productive amino-acid clonotypes with a minimum total count of 5 and an alpha of 0.1. Repertoire overlap between compartments was quantified with the Jaccard Index and Morisita Overlap Index. TCR beta CDR3s were clustered by GLIPH together with public tetramer-defined viral CDR3s, and at least three viral sequences plus V-gene enrichment were required for viral motifs. Sourced from immuneACCESS, this table was stored by TCRdb with only in-frame sequences that have V and J called. A share of the clones is absent; for the studies checked, an unresolved V gene accounts for under half, and the remainder has no known explanation. D and trimming were read from the DNA, whereas the V and J calls and clone size are those reported in that table. This sample comprises tens of thousands of clones, approximately 84% of them detected only once. Clones ranked in the top ten supply more than 2.5% of the sample.

Paper-wide results and their limitations: Uninvolved tumor-adjacent lung showed the highest T cell clonality, higher than tumor, which suggests more focused antigenic responses in the uninvolved tumor-adjacent lung. Because the study design was exploratory, TCR variables were selected using unadjusted p-values without false-discovery rate correction. Of the top 100 tumor clones, a median of about 53 were detected in paired uninvolved adjacent lung; some 28 were also among that lung's top 100. Because multi-region tumor sequencing was not performed, intratumor heterogeneity could not be ruled out. Longer overall survival was associated with higher T cell density in blood, whereas shorter survival was associated with higher clonality in adjacent lung.

Worth noting for this clone: The antigen it recognizes is unknown. No much larger clonotype is one base removed from it; base qualities were not supplied.

At diagnosis, tumor, uninvolved tumor-adjacent lung and peripheral blood were collected and then preserved as a mix of FFPE and fresh-frozen material. For TCR repertoire profiling, blood samples were analyzed in the form of peripheral blood mononuclear cells. This specimen was peripheral blood, taken before any cancer treatment. The sequence was obtained from a man aged 35 to 70 with stage I lung adenocarcinoma. This sequence uses TRBV7-9 and TRBJ2-1, and TRBD1 may be the D gene, going by 5 matching bases. The CDR3: CASSLEGRGSYNEQFF. The nucleotide sequence reads as follows: TGTGCCAGCAGCTTAGAAGGTAGGGGCTCCTACAATGAGCAGTTCTTC.